This T cell receptor (beta chain) appears in the sequencing data of a study of T cell repertoires in cytomegalovirus infection. In the study overall: Indications came from public TCR beta signatures; they pointed to CMV infection and to a matching HLA type.

Study conclusions and caveats: Cumulative public TCR beta family frequency identified carriers of CMV plus the relevant HLA. Dominating the ex vivo response were TCR beta clonotypes that were CMV-specific and HLA-C-restricted.

The table lists this clonotype with many counts. The antigen is not known. TCRdb redid the calling of the reads with MiXCR, one entry per CDR3 protein. The repertoire has some 400,000 distinct CDR3 sequences, around 18% of them found once; the top ten carry less than 9.5%. Sample: PBMCs. This receptor was identified in a human donor in good health (CMV status not recorded). Some clones in this sample may be carry-over from other donors' samples.

The CDR3 coding sequence is TGTGCCAGCAGCCCCCCCGCCGTGGGTTACGAGCAGTACTTC. The encoded protein is CASSPPAVGYEQYF. This sequence joins TRBV7-9 and TRBJ2-7; D not resolved. With 5 bases removed from V and 4 bases from J, the gap between germline ends came to 15 bases. Germline-derived CDR1 and CDR2 are SEHNR and FQNEAQ (reference sequence). This CDR3 spans 14 amino acids.